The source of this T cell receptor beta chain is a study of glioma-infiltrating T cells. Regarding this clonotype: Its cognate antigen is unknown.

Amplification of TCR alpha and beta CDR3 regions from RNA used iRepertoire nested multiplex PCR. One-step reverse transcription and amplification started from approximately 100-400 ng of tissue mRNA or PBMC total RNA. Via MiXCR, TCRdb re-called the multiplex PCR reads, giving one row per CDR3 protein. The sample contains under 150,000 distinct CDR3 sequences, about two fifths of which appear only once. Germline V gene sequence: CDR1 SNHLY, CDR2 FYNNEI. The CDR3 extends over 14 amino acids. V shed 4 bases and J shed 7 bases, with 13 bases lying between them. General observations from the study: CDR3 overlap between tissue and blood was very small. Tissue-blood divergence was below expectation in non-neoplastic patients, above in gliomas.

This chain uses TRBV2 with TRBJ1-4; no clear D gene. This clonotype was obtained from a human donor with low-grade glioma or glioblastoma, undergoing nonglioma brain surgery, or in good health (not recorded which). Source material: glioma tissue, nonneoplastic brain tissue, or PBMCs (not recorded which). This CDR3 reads CASSAGDGSEKLFF. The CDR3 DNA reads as TGTGCCAGCAGTGCCGGAGACGGAAGTGAAAAACTGTTTTTT. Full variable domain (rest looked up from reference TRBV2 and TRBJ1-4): EPEVTQTPSHQVTQMGQEVILRCVPISNHLYFYWYRQILGQKVEFLVSFYNNEISEKSEIFDDQFSVERPDGSNFTLKIRSTKLEDSAMYFCASSAGDGSEKLFFGSGTQLSVL.